This is a list of T cell receptor beta chains from one sample in a study of blood T cell repertoires in COVID-19. Assay used: immunoSEQ multiplex PCR; TCRdb lists only in-frame clones, some missing. The sample holds fewer than 500,000 clones, 87% seen once. Sequencing input: PBMCs or T cells enriched from blood (not recorded which). These TCRs come from a young woman who had recovered from COVID-19. The CDR3 runs from the conserved cysteine through the conserved F or W. D genes are given only for firm matches. Clone size is not always given. Where it is, it says once, few, many or a class for expanded clones.

V gene,J gene,clone size,D gene,CDR3 DNA,CDR3 protein
TRBV18,TRBJ1-2,NA,NA,TGTGCCAGCTCACCGGCACAGGGCGGTGGCTACACCTTC,CASSPAQGGGYTF
TRBV4-1,TRBJ2-7,NA,NA,TGCGCCAGCAGCCAAGATTCGGTCAGGGCTCCCTCCTACGAGCAGTACTTC,CASSQDSVRAPSYEQYF
TRBV10-3,TRBJ1-2,NA,TRBD1,TGTGCCACCCTTGGACAGGTGCACTATGGCTACACCTTC,CATLGQVHYGYTF
TRBV7-8,TRBJ2-2,NA,TRBD2,TGTGCCAGCAGCTTATCAACTAGCGGGGGGGCAGCGAACACCGGGGAGCTGTTTTTT,CASSLSTSGGAANTGELFF
TRBV27,TRBJ2-2,once,NA,TGTGCCAGCAGTGGAGGACAGCGCGCGAACACCGGGGAGCTGTTTTTT,CASSGGQRANTGELFF
TRBV4-1,TRBJ2-1,NA,TRBD2,TGCGCCAGCAGCCAAGACCCAAGCGGGGGGGCAGTGAATGAGCAGTTCTTC,CASSQDPSGGAVNEQFF
TRBV27,TRBJ2-7,NA,NA,TGTGCCAGCAGTTTACAGGGGACGTGGTACGAGCAGTACTTC,CASSLQGTWYEQYF
TRBV7-8,TRBJ1-2,NA,NA,TGTGCCAGCAGCTTAGTGGCGGCAGGACTCTATGGCTACACCTTC,CASSLVAAGLYGYTF
TRBV6-5,TRBJ2-5,NA,TRBD2,TGTGCCATATCTAGCGGGGTAGGAGAGACCCAGTACTTC,CAISSGVGETQYF
TRBV18,TRBJ2-5,NA,NA,TGTGCCAGCTCACAATTACTACTAGAGACCCAGTACTTC,CASSQLLLETQYF
TRBV2,TRBJ1-1,NA,NA,TGTGCCTCCTCCCTTAATCGGGTGAACACTGAAGCTTTCTTT,CASSLNRVNTEAFF
TRBV5-4,TRBJ2-3,NA,NA,TGTGCCAGCAGACTATCCGTGACAGATACGCAGTATTTT,CASRLSVTDTQYF
TRBV5-4,TRBJ2-3,NA,NA,TGTGCCAGCAGCGATCAAGCCGGGAGCCCAGATACGCAGTATTTT,CASSDQAGSPDTQYF
TRBV12-5,TRBJ1-2,NA,NA,TGTGCTAGTGGTTTCTCCGCCGCCGGTTGGTATGGCTACACCTTC,CASGFSAAGWYGYTF
TRBV29-1,TRBJ2-1,NA,TRBD1,TGCAGCGCTCAGGGGGCAAATGAGCAGTTCTTC,CSAQGANEQFF
TRBV18,TRBJ1-3,NA,TRBD1,TGTGCCAGCTCACTTAATCCGGGACAGGGTGGAAACACCATATATTTT,CASSLNPGQGGNTIYF
TRBV25-1,TRBJ2-2,NA,TRBD1,TGTGCCAGCAGTGACGACAGGGCGAACACCGGGGAGCTGTTTTTT,CASSDDRANTGELFF
TRBV2,TRBJ2-1,NA,NA,TGTGCCAGCACCTTAACAACAAGCTCCTACAATGAGCAGTTCTTC,CASTLTTSSYNEQFF
TRBV25-1,TRBJ1-2,NA,TRBD1,TGTGCCAGCAGGTCTACAGGGGGCTATGGCTACACCTTC,CASRSTGGYGYTF
TRBV10-1,TRBJ2-3,NA,NA,TGCGCCAGCAGTGAGTCTCCATTAGAGGATACGCAGTATTTT,CASSESPLEDTQYF
TRBV19,TRBJ1-6,NA,NA,TGTGCCAGTAGTATAGCCGACGGCGGGAATTCACCCCTCCACTTT,CASSIADGGNSPLHF
TRBV7-3,TRBJ2-3,NA,TRBD2,TGTGCCAGCAGCGTCAGCGGGGGGAGCACAGATACGCAGTATTTT,CASSVSGGSTDTQYF
TRBV19,TRBJ1-1,NA,TRBD1,TGTGCCAGTAGTATCACAGGGGGGGCTTTCTTT,CASSITGGAFF
TRBV19,TRBJ2-1,NA,NA,TGTGCCAGTAGTATAGTTTCAGGGAACAATGAGCAGTTCTTC,CASSIVSGNNEQFF
TRBV19,TRBJ2-2,NA,NA,TGTGCCAGTAGTAGCGGCGGGGAGCTGTTTTTT,CASSSGGELFF
TRBV7-2,TRBJ1-3,NA,NA,TGTGCCAGCAGCTTTTCCGGCCCCCCGGGGTCTGGAAACACCATATATTTT,CASSFSGPPGSGNTIYF
TRBV19,TRBJ1-2,once,NA,TGTGCCAGTAGTATAGCTCGGGGTATCGGTGGCTACACCTTC,CASSIARGIGGYTF
TRBV3-1/TRBV3-2,TRBJ2-5,NA,NA,TGTGCCAGCAGCACCAGCCCTTGGGTCAGGGAAGAGACCCAGTACTTC,CASSTSPWVREETQYF
TRBV14,TRBJ2-3,NA,TRBD2,TGTGCCAGCAGCCAAGATCCCCGACGACTAGCCTTAAGTTCCGCAGATACGCAGTATTTT,CASSQDPRRLALSSADTQYF
TRBV2,TRBJ1-2,NA,TRBD1,TGTGCCAGCATATGGACAGGGGGCTTGAGAGGCTACACCTTC,CASIWTGGLRGYTF
TRBV28,TRBJ1-4,NA,TRBD1,TGTGCCAGCAGTCGACAGGGCTCTTCCGAAAAACTGTTTTTT,CASSRQGSSEKLFF
TRBV27,TRBJ1-2,NA,TRBD1,TGTGCCAGCAGTTCCGCAGGGGGCTTAACGGGTGGCTACACCTTC,CASSSAGGLTGGYTF
TRBV7-9,TRBJ2-1,once,TRBD2,TGTGCCAGCAGCTCACTAGCGGGGGTGGGCAATGAGCAGTTCTTC,CASSSLAGVGNEQFF
TRBV13,TRBJ2-7,NA,NA,TGTGCCAGCAGCTTAGGAAGGGGAAACGAGCAGTACTTC,CASSLGRGNEQYF
TRBV30,TRBJ2-2,NA,TRBD1,TGTGCCTGGAGGGAAGGAGACAGGGGGGAGAACACCGGGGAGCTGTTTTTT,CAWREGDRGENTGELFF
TRBV30,TRBJ1-4,NA,TRBD1,TGTGCCTGGAGTTCCGGGACAGGGGACGAAAAACTGTTTTTT,CAWSSGTGDEKLFF
TRBV30,TRBJ2-7,once,NA,TGTGCCTGGAGGAGGGTAGGCTCCTACGAGCAGTACTTC,CAWRRVGSYEQYF